A single sample is the source of the 23 T cell receptor beta chains below, sequenced in a study of PD-L1 blockade in urothelial cancer. Clones were read by immunoSEQ multiplex PCR, and TCRdb kept only the in-frame ones, dropping some. The table lists about 85,000 clones, under 90% of them singletons, with approximately 15% in the top ten. The sample's time point: pretreatment peripheral blood. The sample here was PBMCs, taken around atezolizumab (anti-PD-L1) treatment. The receptors come from a man aged 60-69 years with urothelial cancer.

The chain combines TRBV29-1 with TRBJ2-5; TRBD1 is a possible D gene (5 bases). The CDR3 length is 13 residues. The V and J ends lost 7 bases and 4 bases respectively, with 16 bases between them. Germline loops: CDR1 SQVTM, CDR2 ANQGSEA. The CDR3 bases are TGCAGCGGAAAGGACACGGGTCGAGAGACCCAGTACTTC. Protein product: CSGKDTGRETQYF.

This rearrangement joins TRBV2 to TRBJ2-3; 13 bases are a match to TRBD2. CDR1 and CDR2 (germline): SNHLY, FYNNEI. J lost 0 bases, V lost 6 bases, and 3 bases had no gene match. The CDR3 totals 16 residues. CDR3 region: CASRGLAGTSTDTQYF. The DNA for the CDR3 is TGTGCCAGCAGGGGACTAGCGGGGACTAGCACAGATACGCAGTATTTT. The full variable domain, with the rest looked up from reference TRBV2 and TRBJ2-3, is EPEVTQTPSHQVTQMGQEVILRCVPISNHLYFYWYRQILGQKVEFLVSFYNNEISEKSEIFDDQFSVERPDGSNFTLKIRSTKLEDSAMYFCASRGLAGTSTDTQYFGPGTRLTVL.

V usage is TRBV27 and J usage is TRBJ1-5; D not certain. The CDR3 runs 16 residues. Per the germline V gene, CDR1 is MNHEY and CDR2 is SMNVEV (reference sequence). V was pared by 1 base and J by 0 bases, with 10 bases between. CDR3 in amino acids: CASSLYPGGSNQPQHF. The DNA for the CDR3 is TGTGCCAGCAGTTTATATCCCGGTGGTAGCAATCAGCCCCAGCATTTT.

This chain uses TRBV11-1 with TRBJ2-1, with D hard to call. The CDR3 contains 12 residues. Germline V lookup: CDR1 SGHAT, CDR2 FQDESV (reference sequence). The V gene lost 5 bases and the J gene lost 6 bases, with 8 bases spanning the gap. In DNA form, the CDR3 reads TGTGCCAGCAGCCTCAGTGGCAATGAGCAGTTCTTC. Its protein product is CASSLSGNEQFF.

This clone was observed a handful of times. The chain couples TRBV6-1 to TRBJ1-2; D possibly corresponds to TRBD1 (6 bases). The germline V gene has CDR1 MNHNS and CDR2 SASEGT. V lost 6 bases and J lost 8, with 19 bases in between. This CDR3 contains 14 residues. This chain's CDR3 is CASSAPYRVGGYTF. CDR3 in DNA: TGTGCCAGCAGCGCACCTTACAGGGTTGGAGGCTACACCTTC.

The genes are TRBV5-6 and TRBJ2-1; D call uncertain. Germline V lookup: CDR1 SGHDT, CDR2 YYEEEE. The CDR3 is 13 residues long. The V end was cut by 4 bases, the J end by 8 bases, with 13 bases between. CDR3 bases: TGTGCCAGCAGCCCGTTAAGCGACCATGAGCAGTTCTTC. As protein: CASSPLSDHEQFF.

The chain is built from TRBV5-6 and TRBJ2-1, with a possible D match to TRBD1 (6 bases). Trimming took 2 bases from V and 5 from J, leaving 11 bases between them. Germline CDR1 and CDR2: SGHDT and YYEEEE. The CDR3 is 14 amino acids. The CDR3, as DNA: TGTGCCAGCAGCTTAGGGGGTAGCCACAATGAGCAGTTCTTC. It translates to CASSLGGSHNEQFF.

The chain joins TRBV18 to TRBJ1-6; 9 nucleotides agree with TRBD1. Looked up from germline, CDR1 is KGHSH and CDR2 is LQKENI. The CDR3 totals 16 residues. Trimming took 3 bases from V and 10 from J; bases not matched to a gene: 10. In DNA form, the CDR3 reads TGTGCCAGCTCACCTAAGGCCACAGGGGGCAAATCACCCCTCCACTTT. This translates into CASSPKATGGKSPLHF. Based on the CDR3 plus reference TRBV18 and TRBJ1-6, the full variable domain is NAGVMQNPRHLVRRRGQEARLRCSPMKGHSHVYWYRQLPEEGLKFMVYLQKENIIDESGMPKERFSAEFPKEGPSILRIQQVVRGDSAAYFCASSPKATGGKSPLHFGNGTRLTVT.

The gene calls are TRBV6-5 and TRBJ1-1; 11 bases fit TRBD1. The CDR3 sequence is 15 residues long. The germline CDR1 and CDR2 sequences are MNHEY and SVGAGI. J was trimmed by 4 bases and V by 6 bases; bases with no gene match: 7. CDR3 DNA sequence: TGTGCCAGCAGGGATTGGACAGGGGGCCGCACTGAAGCTTTCTTT. As protein: CASRDWTGGRTEAFF.

The chain links TRBV11-3 to TRBJ1-1, with TRBD1 matching 7 bases. The germline V gene has CDR1 SGHNT and CDR2 YENEEA. Unmatched junction bases numbered 1, after V lost 3 bases and J lost 3 bases. The CDR3 sequence is 13 residues long. Written as DNA, the CDR3 is TGTGCCAGCAGCTTCGACAGGGACACTGAAGCTTTCTTT. Translation: CASSFDRDTEAFF.

This clone showed up just once. The chain employs TRBV5-6 and TRBJ2-3, with TRBD1 matching over 10 bases. Losses at the gene ends were 4 bases for V and 2 bases for J; bases not matched to a gene: 13. Germline V gene sequence: CDR1 SGHDT, CDR2 YYEEEE. The CDR3 spans 18 residues. CDR3 nucleotide sequence: TGTGCCAGCAGCACCACCGGGACAGGGGTTTTGTCCACAGATACGCAGTATTTT. Encoded protein: CASSTTGTGVLSTDTQYF.

The chain uses TRBV2 and TRBJ2-1; TRBD2 matches 11 bases. The trim removed 6 bases at V and 7 bases at J, leaving 11 bases unmatched. Germline lookup yields CDR1 SNHLY and CDR2 FYNNEI. CDR3 length: 16 residues. The CDR3 protein is CASRDLSGGARNEQFF. CDR3 in DNA: TGTGCCAGCAGAGACCTTAGCGGGGGGGCGAGAAATGAGCAGTTCTTC. The whole variable domain, filled in from reference TRBV2 and TRBJ2-1, reads EPEVTQTPSHQVTQMGQEVILRCVPISNHLYFYWYRQILGQKVEFLVSFYNNEISEKSEIFDDQFSVERPDGSNFTLKIRSTKLEDSAMYFCASRDLSGGARNEQFFGPGTRLTVL.

The genes are TRBV28 and TRBJ2-5; 7 bases are a match to TRBD2. CDR1 and CDR2 (germline): MDHEN, SYDVKM. CDR3 length: 16 amino acids. V was pared by 5 bases and J by 2 bases, with 11 bases of the junction left unmatched. CDR3 coding DNA: TGTGCCAGCAGTCCGGAAGGGACTAAAACGCAAGAGACCCAGTACTTC. Its protein product is CASSPEGTKTQETQYF. Filled out from reference TRBV28 and TRBJ2-5, the complete variable domain reads DVKVTQSSRYLVKRTGEKVFLECVQDMDHENMFWYRQDPGLGLRLIYFSYDVKMKEKGDIPEGYSVSREKKERFSLILESASTNQTSMYLCASSPEGTKTQETQYFGPGTRLLVL.

The chain couples TRBV30 to TRBJ1-1, with TRBD1 matching over 7 bases. The germline V gene has CDR1 GTSNPN and CDR2 SVGIG (reference sequence). Trimming took 3 bases from V and 4 from J; bases not matched to a gene: 11. This CDR3 comprises 15 residues. CDR3: CAWRRTGPFRTEAFF. CDR3 DNA: TGTGCCTGGAGGCGGACAGGACCATTCCGCACTGAAGCTTTCTTT.

V is TRBV9 and J is TRBJ1-1, with D perhaps TRBD1 (6 bases). The V and J ends lost 8 bases and 0 bases respectively, with 14 bases between them. The CDR3 loop spans 14 amino acids. CDR1 SGDLS and CDR2 YYNGEE come from the germline V gene. CDR3 bases: TGTGCCAGTAACCAGGGGAATGTGAACACTGAAGCTTTCTTT. Amino acid sequence: CASNQGNVNTEAFF. The complete variable domain, with remaining parts taken from reference TRBV9 and TRBJ1-1, reads DSGVTQTPKHLITATGQRVTLRCSPRSGDLSVYWYQQSLDQGLQFLIQYYNGEERAKGNILERFSAQQFPDLHSELNLSSLELGDSALYFCASNQGNVNTEAFFGQGTRLTVV.

This chain joins TRBV29-1 and TRBJ2-6; D call uncertain. The CDR3 has 13 residues. V dropped 7 bases and J dropped 0 bases, with 7 bases sitting between them. Germline CDR1 is SQVTM and CDR2 is ANQGSEA. The CDR3 nucleotides read TGCAGCGCTTCGAGCTCTGGGGCCAACGTCCTGACTTTC. Protein: CSASSSGANVLTF.

The CDR3 is CAWSSPFSYEQYF. For the CDR3, the DNA is TGTGCCTGGAGTTCCCCTTTTTCCTACGAGCAGTACTTC. V is TRBV30 and J is TRBJ2-7, with D unresolved. CDR1 is GTSNPN, CDR2 SVGIG, per germline (reference sequence). CDR3 size: 13 residues. V lost 2 bases to trimming and J lost 1 base, with 9 bases between them.

This chain links TRBV6-1 with TRBJ2-7, with D possibly being TRBD1 (5 bases). This CDR3 has 12 residues. CDR1 is MNHNS, CDR2 SASEGT, per germline. V was cut by 6 bases and J by 3 bases, with 9 bases left in between. The CDR3 DNA reads TGTGCCAGCAGCCCCAGGGTCTACGAGCAGTACTTC. It yields the protein CASSPRVYEQYF.

This chain uses TRBV30 with TRBJ2-3, with 7 bases identical to TRBD2. Germline assignment: CDR1 GTSNPN and CDR2 SVGIG (reference sequence). After removal of 2 bases from V and 2 bases from J, the junction contained 4 bases not matched to a gene. This CDR3 contains 14 residues. CDR3: CAWSWREITDTQYF. As DNA, the CDR3 is TGTGCCTGGAGTTGGCGGGAGATCACAGATACGCAGTATTTT.

The chain recombines TRBV19 with TRBJ2-7; TRBD2 is a possible D gene (6 bases). The CDR3 sequence is 14 residues long. Germline V gives CDR1 LNHDA, CDR2 SQIVND (reference sequence). V was shortened by 9 bases and J by 2 bases, with 17 bases between the two germline ends. CDR3 protein: CASRIGRETYEQYF. The CDR3 region has the DNA TGTGCCAGCCGGATAGGGCGGGAAACCTACGAGCAGTACTTC.

J is TRBJ1-5 and V is TRBV29-1; D is unresolved. V was trimmed by 6 bases and J by 0 bases, leaving 9 bases between them. Germline lookup yields CDR1 SQVTM and CDR2 ANQGSEA. The CDR3 has 13 residues. This CDR3 reads CSVSGDSNQPQHF. The CDR3 DNA follows: TGCAGCGTCTCCGGTGATAGCAATCAGCCCCAGCATTTT.

This rearrangement joins TRBV6-5 to TRBJ2-7; 7 bases map to TRBD1. V gave up 8 bases and J gave up 4 bases; unmatched junction bases: 11. Germline values: CDR1 MNHEY, CDR2 SVGAGI. This CDR3 has 14 residues. The CDR3 loop is CASGEDRELYEQYF. The CDR3 region has the DNA TGTGCCAGCGGCGAAGACAGGGAATTATACGAGCAGTACTTC.

The rearrangement uses TRBV6-5 and TRBJ1-2, with TRBD1 matching over 9 bases. This CDR3 has 15 amino acids. Germline CDR1 and CDR2: MNHEY and SVGAGI. The trim removed 0 bases at V and 5 bases at J, leaving 4 bases unmatched. The CDR3 nucleotides are TGTGCCAGCAGTTACTCGGGACAGGGACTTTATGGCTACACCTTC. This translates into CASSYSGQGLYGYTF.